This paragraph covers one T cell receptor beta chain sequence. Its antigen remains unidentified. The method was immunoSEQ multiplex PCR; TCRdb's version includes in-frame clones alone and lacks a portion of them. This table has around 25,000 clones, 75% to 80% appearing once. The data are from a study of CD4 T cells in relation to SARS-CoV-2 and coronaviruses. Study-wide context: ViraFEST: approximately eleven-day antigen culture of PBMCs, then TCR beta CDR3 sequencing.

Regarding the study as a whole: About 64% of donors had memory CD4+ clonotypes crossrecognizing SARS-CoV-2 and common cold coronavirus spike.

Unexposed donor CD4+ T cells date from about 2011-2019, before the COVID-19 pandemic. After nine to ten days of culture, CD4+ T cells were isolated. Fresh IL-2 medium replaced half the medium on days 3 and 7. V was shortened by 3 bases and J by 2 bases, with 9 bases between the two germline ends. Looked up from germline, CDR1 is SGHTA and CDR2 is FQGTGA. The CDR3 is 14 amino acids. This sequence joins TRBV7-3 and TRBJ2-3; D is unclear. This receptor was identified in a human donor in good health. The sequencing sample was made of CD4+ T cells from PBMCs, cultured in vitro. The CDR3: CASSLEGYTDTQYF. CDR3 nucleotide sequence: TGTGCCAGCAGCTTGGAAGGCTACACAGATACGCAGTATTTT.